The rows below give T cell receptor beta chains drawn from one sample of a study of OX40 agonist ivuxolimab in advanced cancers. Here immunoSEQ multiplex PCR was the method, and the copy in TCRdb shows in-frame clones only, minus some. This table holds tens of thousands of clones, 85% to 90% found once. This material consisted of CD4+ or CD8+ T cells sorted from blood, taken in a trial of the OX40 agonist ivuxolimab. These receptors originate from an adult with an advanced solid tumor such as melanoma, head and neck, liver or kidney cancer. Each CDR3 is given with its conserved first and last residue. A D gene is named only where the DNA matches it firmly. The size entry is marked missing in some rows and otherwise reads once, few, many or a size class.

d_gene,v_gene,abundance,j_gene,CDR3aa,CDR3nt
TRBD2,TRBV7-9,-,TRBJ2-1,CASSSMGLSERGTYNEQFF,TGTGCCAGCAGCTCCATGGGGCTGTCTGAGCGGGGGACCTACAATGAGCAGTTCTTC
TRBD2,TRBV7-2,-,TRBJ2-5,CASSLPEGLAGAETQYF,TGTGCCAGCAGCTTACCGGAGGGACTAGCGGGAGCAGAGACCCAGTACTTC
TRBD1,TRBV27,few,TRBJ1-1,CASSLFGQDEAFF,TGTGCCAGCAGTTTATTCGGACAGGATGAAGCTTTCTTT
-,TRBV6-5,-,TRBJ2-7,CASSRGPSYEQYF,TGTGCCAGCAGTCGAGGGCCTTCCTACGAGCAGTACTTC
-,TRBV6-1,-,TRBJ2-1,CASSGTAYNEQFF,TGTGCCAGCAGTGGGACAGCCTACAATGAGCAGTTCTTC
TRBD2,TRBV28,-,TRBJ2-7,CASSLQTSAGTYEQYF,TGTGCCAGCAGTTTACAGACTAGCGCAGGAACCTACGAGCAGTACTTC
-,TRBV2,-,TRBJ2-3,CASSEAEAVSTDTQYF,TGTGCCAGCAGTGAAGCTGAAGCGGTGAGCACAGATACGCAGTATTTT
-,TRBV5-5,-,TRBJ1-3,CASSLGSGPTSRNTIYF,TGTGCCAGCAGCTTGGGTTCGGGACCGACTAGCAGAAACACCATATATTTT
-,TRBV2,few,TRBJ2-7,CATTGSYEQYF,TGTGCCACCACGGGCTCCTACGAGCAGTACTTC
-,TRBV18,-,TRBJ2-3,CASSPPQPLDTQYF,TGTGCCAGCTCACCACCCCAGCCCCTGGATACGCAGTATTTT
-,TRBV11-2,-,TRBJ2-1,CASSLISGIEQFF,TGTGCCAGCAGCTTAATCTCGGGGATTGAGCAGTTCTTC
-,TRBV5-4,-,TRBJ1-1,CASSETAENTEAFF,TGTGCCAGCAGCGAGACAGCCGAGAACACTGAAGCTTTCTTT
TRBD1,TRBV6-5,-,TRBJ1-1,CASRVQGDTEAFF,TGTGCCAGCCGCGTTCAGGGGGACACTGAAGCTTTCTTT
-,TRBV13,-,TRBJ1-1,CASSLEGFGGMNTEAFF,TGTGCCAGCAGCTTAGAAGGGTTTGGCGGAATGAACACTGAAGCTTTCTTT
-,TRBV27,-,TRBJ2-6,CASRNSGTSGANVLTF,TGTGCCAGCAGGAACTCCGGGACTTCGGGGGCCAACGTCCTGACTTTC
-,TRBV11-2,-,TRBJ2-5,CASSSTWGETQYF,TGTGCCAGCAGCTCTACTTGGGGAGAGACCCAGTACTTC
TRBD1,TRBV6-1,-,TRBJ1-6,CASRRPGTGASPLHF,TGTGCCAGCAGGAGACCGGGGACAGGGGCTTCACCCCTCCACTTT
TRBD1,TRBV28,-,TRBJ1-1,CASSISHRGAFF,TGTGCCAGCAGTATATCCCACAGGGGGGCTTTCTTT
-,TRBV4-2,-,TRBJ2-6,CASSPLRSSGANVLTF,TGTGCCAGCAGCCCCCTCCGTAGTTCTGGGGCCAACGTCCTGACTTTC
TRBD1,TRBV7-3,-,TRBJ2-7,CASSRDRVDEQYF,TGTGCCAGCAGCCGGGACAGGGTCGACGAGCAGTACTTC
-,TRBV7-9,-,TRBJ2-1,CASSFSVAQFF,TGTGCCAGCAGCTTCTCGGTAGCTCAGTTCTTC
TRBD2,TRBV7-6,-,TRBJ2-7,CASSHVSGRVYEQYF,TGTGCCAGCAGCCACGTTAGCGGGAGGGTCTACGAGCAGTACTTC
-,TRBV7-8,-,TRBJ2-7,CASSLFPYEQYF,TGTGCCAGCAGCTTGTTCCCCTACGAGCAGTACTTC
TRBD2,TRBV29-1,-,TRBJ2-7,CSVEGYGTSGGPSSYEQYF,TGCAGCGTTGAAGGCTATGGGACTAGCGGGGGCCCTTCCTCCTACGAGCAGTACTTC
-,TRBV5-1,-,TRBJ2-1,CASSLAGSTDYNEQFF,TGCGCCAGCAGCTTGGCCGGCTCTACGGACTACAATGAGCAGTTCTTC
-,TRBV19,-,TRBJ2-6,CASSIIAGANVLTF,TGTGCCAGTAGTATTATTGCTGGGGCCAACGTCCTGACTTTC
-,TRBV6-6,-,TRBJ1-5,CASRTDGKGNQPQHF,TGTGCCAGCAGAACGGACGGGAAGGGCAATCAGCCCCAGCATTTT
TRBD2,TRBV5-4,-,TRBJ2-7,CASSLGAGYEQYF,TGTGCCAGCAGCTTGGGAGCGGGGTACGAGCAGTACTTC
-,TRBV5-1,-,TRBJ1-4,CASSLGYGKWANEKLFF,TGCGCCAGCAGCTTGGGTTACGGGAAGTGGGCTAATGAAAAACTGTTTTTT
TRBD2,TRBV11-1,-,TRBJ2-1,CASSLTQTSGRGQFF,TGTGCCAGCAGCCTAACGCAGACTAGCGGGAGGGGGCAGTTCTTC
TRBD2,TRBV9,-,TRBJ2-1,CASSSGLAGYNEQFF,TGTGCCAGCAGCAGTGGACTAGCGGGCTACAATGAGCAGTTCTTC
TRBD1,TRBV6-5,-,TRBJ2-7,CASSRPGQGTYEQYF,TGTGCCAGCAGTCGTCCGGGACAGGGGACCTACGAGCAGTACTTC
TRBD1,TRBV7-9,few,TRBJ1-2,CASSIGTGYGYTF,TGTGCCAGCAGCATAGGGACAGGGTATGGCTACACCTTC
-,TRBV7-2,-,TRBJ2-5,CASSHSGHSQETQYF,TGTGCCAGCAGCCATTCGGGTCATTCCCAAGAGACCCAGTACTTC
-,TRBV7-6,-,TRBJ2-7,CASSKGQAYEQYF,TGTGCCAGCAGTAAGGGACAAGCCTACGAGCAGTACTTC
TRBD2,TRBV6-1,-,TRBJ2-3,CASSENWREYADTQYF,TGTGCCAGCAGTGAAAACTGGCGGGAGTATGCAGATACGCAGTATTTT
-,TRBV29-1,-,TRBJ2-1,CSVEILLSRGGEQFF,TGCAGCGTTGAGATACTGTTGTCTCGTGGTGGTGAGCAGTTCTTC
-,TRBV9,once,TRBJ2-2,CASSVGNPGELFF,TGTGCCAGCAGCGTAGGGAACCCCGGGGAGCTGTTTTTT
-,TRBV5-1,-,TRBJ2-1,CASSWTVGNEQFF,TGCGCCAGCAGCTGGACAGTCGGGAATGAGCAGTTCTTC
-,TRBV30,-,TRBJ1-1,CAWSGGVEAFF,TGTGCCTGGAGTGGGGGGGTGGAAGCTTTCTTT
-,TRBV2,-,TRBJ2-5,CASRKGREETQYF,TGTGCCAGCAGGAAGGGCAGGGAAGAGACCCAGTACTTC
-,TRBV18,-,TRBJ2-2,CASSLANTGELFF,TGTGCCAGCTCACTAGCGAACACCGGGGAGCTGTTTTTT
-,TRBV5-1,-,TRBJ1-1,CASRRAYMNTEAFF,TGCGCCAGCAGAAGAGCCTATATGAACACTGAAGCTTTCTTT
TRBD2,TRBV27,-,TRBJ2-1,CASSPRLANEQFF,TGTGCCAGCAGTCCACGACTAGCCAATGAGCAGTTCTTC
-,TRBV7-9,-,TRBJ1-1,CATLRVEDTEAFF,TGTGCCACACTCAGGGTCGAGGACACTGAAGCTTTCTTT
-,TRBV12-5,-,TRBJ1-2,CASGLGTGGYTF,TGTGCTAGTGGTTTGGGAACCGGGGGGTACACCTTC
TRBD2,TRBV30,few,TRBJ2-3,CAWSVPRLADTDTQYF,TGTGCCTGGAGTGTCCCCAGACTAGCGGACACAGATACGCAGTATTTT
-,TRBV19,-,TRBJ1-1,CASRILENTEAFF,TGTGCCAGTAGGATTCTGGAGAACACTGAAGCTTTCTTT
-,TRBV30,-,TRBJ2-1,CAWSGTGSSYNEQFF,TGTGCCTGGAGTGGTACGGGGAGCTCCTACAATGAGCAGTTCTTC
-,TRBV5-4,-,TRBJ2-2,CASSLGWGTGELFF,TGTGCCAGCAGCTTGGGTTGGGGAACCGGGGAGCTGTTTTTT
-,TRBV6-1,few,TRBJ1-2,CASSDPYNYGYTF,TGTGCCAGCAGTGACCCTTATAACTATGGCTACACCTTC
-,TRBV28,-,TRBJ2-7,CASSSILAPRGSYEQYF,TGTGCCAGCAGCTCCATACTAGCGCCCAGGGGGAGCTACGAGCAGTACTTC
TRBD2,TRBV4-2,-,TRBJ2-3,CASSPRDGLAGAGSTDTQYF,TGTGCCAGCAGCCCCCGTGATGGACTAGCGGGGGCTGGGAGCACAGATACGCAGTATTTT
TRBD2,TRBV7-9,-,TRBJ2-1,CASRSDGTSGRSSYNEQFF,TGTGCCAGCAGATCTGACGGGACTAGCGGGAGGAGCTCCTACAATGAGCAGTTCTTC